The rows below give T cell receptor beta chains drawn from one sample of a study of T cell responses to AZD1222 COVID-19 vaccine. Measured with immunoSEQ multiplex PCR; TCRdb has only the in-frame clones, and not every one. The sample has approximately 76,000 clones; roughly 82% are singletons. The source material was peripheral blood, sampled on day 0 of AZD1222 vaccination. The receptor source for this set is an adult in good health. The CDR3 runs from the conserved cysteine through the conserved F or W. A D gene is named only where the DNA matches it firmly. The size field is filled for only some rows; it gives once, few, many or a size class.

clone size,D gene,V gene,J gene,CDR3 protein,CDR3 DNA
NA,NA,TRBV5-4,TRBJ1-1,CASSPSWGRNTEAFF,TGTGCCAGCAGCCCCTCTTGGGGGCGAAACACTGAAGCTTTCTTT
NA,TRBD1,TRBV6-2/TRBV6-3,TRBJ1-6,CASSQSPDRGSYNSPLHF,TGTGCCAGCAGTCAGAGCCCGGACAGGGGGTCCTATAATTCACCCCTCCACTTT
NA,TRBD1,TRBV5-5,TRBJ1-1,CASSPGTANTEAFF,TGTGCCAGCAGCCCGGGGACAGCAAACACTGAAGCTTTCTTT
NA,NA,TRBV6-1,TRBJ1-5,CASSEGAATSNQPQHF,TGTGCCAGCAGTGAAGGGGCAGCCACTAGCAATCAGCCCCAGCATTTT
NA,NA,TRBV9,TRBJ2-5,CASSPRGPGETQYF,TGTGCCAGCAGCCCCCGGGGGCCGGGGGAGACCCAGTACTTC
few,NA,TRBV13,TRBJ1-1,CASSFAGQMNTEAFF,TGTGCCAGCAGCTTCGCAGGGCAAATGAACACTGAAGCTTTCTTT
many,NA,TRBV25-1,TRBJ1-2,CASSESAGYTF,TGTGCCAGCAGTGAGTCAGCTGGCTACACCTTC
NA,TRBD1,TRBV4-2,TRBJ1-1,CASSQGIGQANTEAFF,TGTGCCAGCAGCCAAGGGATCGGACAGGCGAACACTGAAGCTTTCTTT
NA,NA,TRBV25-1,TRBJ2-3,CASSTRVEDTQYF,TGTGCCAGCTCGACTAGAGTGGAGGATACGCAGTATTTT
NA,NA,TRBV3-1/TRBV3-2,TRBJ2-5,CASSQGPRQETQYF,TGTGCCAGCAGCCAAGGACCGAGGCAAGAGACCCAGTACTTC
NA,NA,TRBV18,TRBJ2-5,CASSVRDFSETQYF,TGTGCCAGCTCTGTAAGGGACTTTTCCGAGACCCAGTACTTC
NA,TRBD2,TRBV19,TRBJ2-7,CASSIEVGGLAGGTFLSEQYF,TGTGCCAGTAGTATAGAGGTGGGAGGCCTAGCGGGGGGCACATTCTTGAGTGAGCAGTACTTC
NA,NA,TRBV4-3,TRBJ2-7,CASSPSLGDVNEQYF,TGCGCCAGCAGCCCTTCCTTAGGTGACGTTAACGAGCAGTACTTC
NA,NA,TRBV7-8,TRBJ2-7,CASSLGQGALEQYF,TGTGCCAGCAGCTTAGGACAAGGGGCTTTAGAGCAGTACTTC
NA,NA,TRBV18,TRBJ1-3,CASSPSNAGNTIYF,TGTGCCAGCTCACCTAGCAACGCTGGAAACACCATATATTTT
NA,NA,TRBV7-7,TRBJ2-3,CASSLGPPPDTQYF,TGTGCTAGCAGCTTAGGCCCTCCACCAGATACGCAGTATTTT
once,NA,TRBV30,TRBJ1-1,CAWSVNGMNTEAFF,TGTGCCTGGAGTGTGAACGGGATGAACACTGAAGCTTTCTTT
once,NA,TRBV5-1,TRBJ1-6,CASSLEIGTNSPLHF,TGCGCCAGCAGCTTGGAAATTGGGACAAATTCACCCCTCCACTTT
once,NA,TRBV2,TRBJ2-7,CASSEIWSLYF,TGTGCCAGCAGTGAAATTTGGTCTCTGTACTTC
NA,TRBD2,TRBV10-2,TRBJ2-2,CASRTSGRATGELFF,TGCGCCAGCAGGACTAGCGGGAGGGCCACCGGGGAGCTGTTTTTT
NA,TRBD2,TRBV7-3,TRBJ2-2,CASSANMGSGGGTGELFF,TGTGCCAGCAGCGCGAATATGGGTAGCGGGGGCGGGACCGGGGAGCTGTTTTTT
NA,NA,TRBV18,TRBJ2-3,CASSPPGTYTQYF,TGTGCCAGCTCACCACCGGGGACCTATACGCAGTATTTT
NA,TRBD2,TRBV19,TRBJ2-3,CPRVRGGSTDTQYF,TGTCCCCGGGTACGGGGGGGAAGCACAGATACGCAGTATTTT
NA,NA,TRBV6-6,TRBJ1-3,CASSYSAGGNTIYF,TGTGCCAGCAGTTACTCGGCAGGGGGAAACACCATATATTTT
NA,NA,TRBV11-2,TRBJ1-1,CASNHGEGTEAFF,TGTGCCAGCAACCATGGGGAGGGGACCGAAGCTTTCTTT
few,NA,TRBV6-5,TRBJ2-5,CASSYSNTPQETQYF,TGTGCCAGCAGTTATTCAAATACCCCCCAAGAGACCCAGTACTTC
NA,NA,TRBV27,TRBJ2-2,CASRSRATGPGELFF,TGTGCCAGCAGGTCCCGGGCCACCGGACCCGGGGAGCTGTTTTTT
NA,NA,TRBV12-3/TRBV12-4,TRBJ1-5,CASSPGARAQHF,TGTGCCAGCAGTCCGGGTGCGAGGGCCCAGCATTTT
few,NA,TRBV20-1,TRBJ2-5,CSASLQGQAPRQETQYF,TGCAGTGCTAGTCTCCAAGGCCAGGCACCCCGCCAAGAGACCCAGTACTTC
NA,NA,TRBV6-5,TRBJ1-5,CASREGTDQPQHF,TGTGCCAGTCGAGAGGGAACGGATCAGCCCCAGCATTTT
NA,TRBD1,TRBV6-2/TRBV6-3,TRBJ1-5,CASSTDRGINQPQHF,TGTGCCAGCAGTACGGACAGGGGGATCAATCAGCCCCAGCATTTT
NA,NA,TRBV29-1,TRBJ2-7,CSVRRGIREGEQYF,TGCAGCGTCCGGAGGGGGATCAGAGAGGGCGAGCAGTACTTC
NA,NA,TRBV20-1,TRBJ1-1,CSASLGAAFF,TGCAGTGCTAGCTTGGGGGCGGCTTTCTTT
NA,NA,TRBV3-1/TRBV3-2,TRBJ2-5,CASSHRAGEETQYF,TGTGCCAGCAGCCATAGGGCCGGGGAGGAGACCCAGTACTTC
NA,TRBD1,TRBV10-3,TRBJ2-7,CAISEAFGDRPFGEQYF,TGTGCCATCAGTGAGGCATTTGGGGACAGGCCTTTTGGGGAGCAGTACTTC
NA,NA,TRBV11-2,TRBJ1-5,CASSPTAGLNQPQHF,TGTGCCAGCAGCCCGACGGCGGGGCTGAATCAGCCCCAGCATTTT
NA,TRBD2,TRBV2,TRBJ2-3,CASNLVAGWVADTQYF,TGTGCCAGCAACCTCGTAGCGGGATGGGTGGCGGATACGCAGTATTTT
NA,NA,TRBV4-3,TRBJ1-3,CASSQGSPRGARSGNTIYF,TGCGCCAGCAGCCAAGGCTCCCCCCGCGGGGCCCGCTCTGGAAACACCATATATTTT
NA,NA,TRBV20-1,TRBJ1-4,CSASFNEKLFF,TGCAGTGCTTCCTTCAATGAAAAACTGTTTTTT
NA,TRBD2,TRBV5-8,TRBJ2-3,CASSLDSGSPYF,TGTGCCAGCAGCTTGGATAGCGGGAGCCCGTATTTT
NA,TRBD2,TRBV7-7,TRBJ2-1,CASSLAGRGRDEQFF,TGTGCCAGCAGCTTAGCGGGGAGGGGTAGAGATGAGCAGTTCTTC
NA,NA,TRBV19,TRBJ1-6,CASSISRGNSPLHF,TGTGCCAGTAGTATCAGCCGCGGGAATTCACCCCTCCACTTT
NA,NA,TRBV2,TRBJ2-1,CASSLAPGGWFF,TGTGCCAGCTCTCTAGCGCCTGGGGGGTGGTTCTTC
few,NA,TRBV2,TRBJ1-5,CASSVRDQQPQHF,TGTGCCAGCAGTGTCAGGGATCAACAGCCCCAGCATTTT
NA,TRBD1,TRBV5-1,TRBJ1-1,CASSPQGGTEAFF,TGCGCCAGCAGCCCCCAGGGGGGCACTGAAGCTTTCTTT
NA,TRBD1,TRBV5-8,TRBJ1-1,CASSQDRGYTEAFF,TGTGCCAGCAGTCAAGACAGGGGCTATACTGAAGCTTTCTTT
NA,NA,TRBV3-1/TRBV3-2,TRBJ1-1,CASSPGDGEAFF,TGTGCCAGCAGCCCTGGGGACGGTGAAGCTTTCTTT
NA,TRBD2,TRBV5-1,TRBJ2-5,CASSLEGGIGTQYF,TGCGCCAGCAGCTTGGAGGGAGGGATAGGGACCCAGTACTTC
few,TRBD1,TRBV11-1,TRBJ2-7,CASSLTGQGLYEQYF,TGTGCCAGCAGCTTAACGGGACAGGGGTTGTACGAGCAGTACTTC